Presented here are 26 T cell receptor beta chains from one specimen sequenced in a study of T cell responses to AZD1222 COVID-19 vaccine. Profiling relied on immunoSEQ multiplex PCR, and the TCRdb table lists in-frame clones only, not all of them. The table shows approximately 130,000 clones, with about nine tenths occurring only once. The specimen comprised peripheral blood, sampled 28 days after the second AZD1222 dose. All receptors derive from an adult who received the AZD1222 COVID-19 vaccine.

J is TRBJ1-6 and V is TRBV18; 8 nucleotides align to TRBD1. The CDR3 covers 14 residues. Trimming removed 4 bases from V and 7 bases from J; junction bases left unmatched: 3. CDR1 and CDR2 from the germline V gene are KGHSH and LQKENI. The CDR3 nucleotides are TGTGCCAGCTCACAAGACAGGGGCAATTCACCCCTCCACTTT. This encodes CASSQDRGNSPLHF. The full variable domain, in which reference TRBV18 and TRBJ1-6 provide the parts outside the CDR3, is NAGVMQNPRHLVRRRGQEARLRCSPMKGHSHVYWYRQLPEEGLKFMVYLQKENIIDESGMPKERFSAEFPKEGPSILRIQQVVRGDSAAYFCASSQDRGNSPLHFGNGTRLTVT.

This chain uses TRBV5-6 with TRBJ1-6; the match to TRBD1 covers 10 bases. Germline values: CDR1 SGHDT, CDR2 YYEEEE. The CDR3 consists of 13 residues. Trimming at V came to 3 bases and at J to 13 bases, leaving 4 bases not matched to a gene. For the CDR3, the DNA is TGTGCCAGCAGCTCCCGGGACAGGGGTCCCCTCCACTTT. It specifies CASSSRDRGPLHF. Full variable domain (remainder filled in from reference TRBV5-6 and TRBJ1-6): DAGVTQSPTHLIKTRGQQVTLRCSPKSGHDTVSWYQQALGQGPQFIFQYYEEEERQRGNFPDRFSGHQFPNYSSELNVNALLLGDSALYLCASSSRDRGPLHFGNGTRLTVT.

The chain carries TRBV4-1 and TRBJ1-2; D gene unclear. Trimming removed 0 bases from V and 4 bases from J, with 12 bases in between. There are 15 residues in the CDR3. Germline V gene lookup returns CDR1 MGHRA and CDR2 YSYEKL. Written as DNA, the CDR3 is TGCGCCAGCAGCCAAGACCCCACCTTGATCTATGGCTACACCTTC. As protein: CASSQDPTLIYGYTF.

The chain recombines TRBV2 with TRBJ1-6; 7 bases are a match to TRBD1. The CDR3 loop spans 15 amino acids. The germline V gene encodes CDR1 SNHLY and CDR2 FYNNEI. The junction had 9 bases not matched to a gene; V was cut back by 0 bases and J by 13 bases. The CDR3 DNA follows: TGTGCCAGCAGTGAAGCTGGGACAGACCGATGGCCCCTCCACTTT. Residues: CASSEAGTDRWPLHF.

This chain uses TRBV3-1 (or the pseudogene TRBV3-2) with TRBJ1-6; D perhaps matches TRBD1 (5 bases). V dropped 0 bases and J dropped 6 bases, with 15 bases sitting between them. Germline-derived CDR1 and CDR2 are LGHDT and YNNKEL (reference sequence). The CDR3 contains 17 residues. CDR3 sequence reads: CASSQEFMGGVNSPLHF. The DNA for the CDR3 is TGTGCCAGCAGCCAAGAATTTATGGGGGGGGTTAATTCACCCCTCCACTTT.

The V call is TRBV7-9, the J call TRBJ2-1; 8 nucleotides match TRBD1. This CDR3 has 15 residues. After removal of 2 bases from V and 5 bases from J, the junction contained 5 bases not matched to a gene. Germline CDR1 reads SEHNR; CDR2 reads FQNEAQ (reference sequence). The CDR3 sequence: CASSLRGTGNNEQFF. DNA of the CDR3: TGTGCCAGCAGCTTAAGGGGGACAGGAAACAATGAGCAGTTCTTC.

The chain links TRBV5-1 to TRBJ2-7, with D possibly being TRBD1 or TRBD2 (6 bases each). V was shortened by 0 bases and J by 6 bases, with 13 bases between the two germline ends. Germline CDR1 and CDR2: SGHRS and YFSETQ. The CDR3 length is 14 residues. CDR3 protein: CASSLVDRRAEQYF. DNA for the CDR3: TGCGCCAGCAGCTTGGTCGACAGGAGGGCCGAGCAGTACTTC.

This chain uses TRBV4-1 with TRBJ2-1; D might be TRBD1 or TRBD2, each matching 5 bases. Germline V gene data show CDR1 as MGHRA and CDR2 as YSYEKL. There are 18 residues in the CDR3. V dropped 0 bases and J dropped 7 bases, with 22 bases sitting between them. The CDR3 region is CASSQDGLGEKELNEQFF. The CDR3 coding sequence is TGCGCCAGCAGCCAAGATGGACTGGGGGAGAAAGAACTAAATGAGCAGTTCTTC.

This clone was observed a few times. The chain recombines TRBV30 with TRBJ2-5, with 13 bases identical to TRBD2. CDR3 size: 18 residues. CDR1 is GTSNPN and CDR2 is SVGIG in the germline V gene (reference sequence). The V segment lost 1 base and the J segment 0 bases; nucleotides outside the gene matches: 8. The CDR3 region has the DNA TGTGCCTGGAGTGAGTTGGGACTAGCGGGGATATACCAAGAGACCCAGTACTTC. Its translation: CAWSELGLAGIYQETQYF.

The genes are TRBV7-2 and TRBJ2-7; D gene uncertain. Per germline, CDR1 SGHTA and CDR2 FQGNSA. V dropped 3 bases and J dropped 7 bases, with 7 bases sitting between them. This CDR3 is 11 amino acids long. CDR3 coding DNA: TGTGCCAGCAGCTTCTTTAAGGAGCAGTACTTC. It codes for CASSFFKEQYF.

The chain is built from TRBV4-3 and TRBJ1-2; no firm D call. Trimming took off 0 bases at V and 7 bases at J, with 9 bases between the two ends. The germline gives CDR1 LGHNA, CDR2 YSLEER. CDR3 length: 13 amino acids. CDR3 DNA sequence: TGCGCCAGCAGCCAAGAAGGGCGGGGTGGCTACACCTTC. It translates to CASSQEGRGGYTF.

The V call is TRBV11-2, the J call TRBJ2-1; a weak D match, TRBD1 (5 bases). The V gene lost 5 bases and the J gene lost 6 bases, with 23 bases spanning the gap. From germline, CDR1 is SGHAT and CDR2 FQNNGV. CDR3 length: 17 residues. The CDR3 spells CASSKYPPRQGGNEQFF. Here the CDR3 DNA reads TGTGCCAGCAGCAAATACCCCCCCCGGCAGGGCGGCAATGAGCAGTTCTTC.

The chain carries TRBV5-6 and TRBJ2-7; 9 bases align to TRBD2. CDR3 length equals 17 residues. Germline CDR1 is SGHDT and CDR2 is YYEEEE. The trim removed 0 bases at V and 4 bases at J, leaving 11 bases unmatched. The CDR3 DNA reads TGTGCCAGCAGCTTGGGGTTCGTGAGCGGGAGGTGGTACGAGCAGTACTTC. Translation gives CASSLGFVSGRWYEQYF.

V and J are TRBV9 and TRBJ1-2, with D unresolved. V gave up 4 bases and J gave up 8 bases, with 12 bases separating them. CDR1 SGDLS and CDR2 YYNGEE come from the germline V gene. The CDR3 consists of 12 residues. This CDR3 is CASSSGPWGYTF. CDR3 DNA: TGTGCCAGCAGCTCCGGACCATGGGGCTACACCTTC.

The chain recombines TRBV18 with TRBJ2-7; a possible D gene is TRBD1 (6 bases). CDR3 size: 15 residues. Between the trimmed V and J ends, which lost 0 bases and 6 bases, there was a span of 15 bases. Germline V lookup: CDR1 KGHSH, CDR2 LQKENI. The CDR3 coding sequence is TGTGCCAGCTCACCACCGGGGGCAGGGGACGGCGAGCAGTACTTC. Translating it yields CASSPPGAGDGEQYF.

This chain uses TRBV11-2 with TRBJ2-1; 7 bases line up with TRBD2. CDR1 is SGHAT, CDR2 FQNNGV, per germline. CDR3 size: 15 residues. V dropped 5 bases and J dropped 1; count of bases not matched to a gene: 5. The CDR3 sequence: CASSGGRESYNEQFF. CDR3 bases: TGTGCCAGCAGCGGGGGGAGGGAGTCCTACAATGAGCAGTTCTTC.

This rearrangement joins TRBV5-1 to TRBJ2-1, with D maybe TRBD2 (5 bases). The germline gives CDR1 SGHRS, CDR2 YFSETQ. The CDR3 has 13 amino acids. V lost 5 bases and J lost 5, with 11 bases in between. CDR3 amino acids: CASRPLGNNEQFF. The CDR3 region has the DNA TGCGCCAGCAGGCCACTAGGGAACAATGAGCAGTTCTTC.

The rearrangement joins TRBV6-5 to TRBJ1-5; D may be TRBD1 (5 bases). Trimming took off 2 bases at V and 10 bases at J, with 9 bases between the two ends. The CDR3 runs 12 residues. In germline, CDR1 is MNHEY, CDR2 SVGAGI. CDR3 bases: TGTGCCAGCAGTTACCCGGGGCTCCCCCAGCATTTT. Amino acid sequence: CASSYPGLPQHF.

This rearrangement joins TRBV5-5 to TRBJ1-3; D remains unclear. CDR1 is SGHKS and CDR2 is YYEKEE in the germline V gene (reference sequence). The V end was cut by 3 bases, the J end by 0 bases, with 10 bases between. The CDR3 totals 15 residues. CDR3 nucleotides: TGTGCCAGCAGCTCCGGCCCGAACTCTGGAAACACCATATATTTT. Residues: CASSSGPNSGNTIYF.

The DNA for the CDR3 is TGTGCCAGCTCACCACCGTCGGGGGGGCTGCGTGAGCAGTTCTTC. This translates into CASSPPSGGLREQFF. The chain employs TRBV18 and TRBJ2-1; 8 nucleotides align to TRBD2. The CDR3 has 15 residues. The germline CDR1 and CDR2 sequences are KGHSH and LQKENI. Germline trimming cut 0 bases from V and 9 bases from J; bases unmatched to any gene: 7.

In this sample, this clone turned up a few times. The V call is TRBV25-1, the J call TRBJ1-2; 7 positions match TRBD1. CDR1 is MGHDK and CDR2 is SYGVNS in the germline V gene. The CDR3 runs 15 residues. Trimming at V came to 5 bases and at J to 5 bases, leaving 11 bases not matched to a gene. CDR3 amino acids: CASSTWDSRVYGYTF. CDR3 nucleotide sequence: TGTGCCAGCAGTACATGGGACAGCCGAGTTTATGGCTACACCTTC.

V and J are TRBV29-1 and TRBJ1-1; no firm D call. With 8 bases removed from V and 1 base from J, the gap between germline ends came to 11 bases. The CDR3 is 12 amino acids. Germline V gene sequence: CDR1 SQVTM, CDR2 ANQGSEA. In DNA form, the CDR3 reads TGCAGCTGGGCAGTATCGAACACTGAAGCTTTCTTT. It yields the protein CSWAVSNTEAFF.

This chain joins TRBV7-8 and TRBJ1-2; D uncertain. The CDR3 sequence is 14 residues long. V was cut by 4 bases and J by 5 bases, with 14 bases left in between. Germline CDR1 and CDR2: SGHVS and FQNEAQ. CDR3 amino acids: CASSSQNRPYGYTF. DNA of the CDR3: TGTGCCAGCAGCTCTCAGAATCGTCCTTATGGCTACACCTTC.

The chain couples TRBV5-1 to TRBJ2-5; TRBD2 matches at 7 bases. The CDR3 spans 16 residues. In germline, CDR1 is SGHRS, CDR2 YFSETQ. Trimming at V came to 0 bases and at J to 5 bases, leaving 10 bases not matched to a gene. The CDR3 coding sequence is TGCGCCAGCAGCTTGGTCCCGGGGGGACCGACGGAGACCCAGTACTTC. This translates into CASSLVPGGPTETQYF.

V is TRBV18 and J is TRBJ1-2, with D perhaps matching TRBD1 (6 bases). CDR3 length: 15 residues. Germline lookup yields CDR1 KGHSH and CDR2 LQKENI. Trimming took 3 bases from V and 6 from J, leaving 17 bases between them. Here the CDR3 DNA reads TGTGCCAGCTCACCCGGGACACTCTTGAGGGATGGCTACACCTTC. It is translated as CASSPGTLLRDGYTF.

This clone has a single count. This chain joins TRBV5-6 and TRBJ2-7; the D gene is possibly TRBD2 (5 bases). The CDR3 length is 15 residues. Germline V gives CDR1 SGHDT, CDR2 YYEEEE. Trimming removed 0 bases at V and 3 bases at J, with 13 bases between. In DNA form, the CDR3 reads TGTGCCAGCAGCTTGGGGCTAGCCCCCCTCTACGAGCAGTACTTC. Protein: CASSLGLAPLYEQYF.